Below, 14 T cell receptor beta chains from the same sample are listed, as sequenced in a study of cytomegalovirus exposure and HLA in healthy donors. PCR employed 60 Vbeta and 13 Jbeta primers. TCRdb's copy holds only in-frame clones and misses some; the assay was immunoSEQ multiplex PCR. The table includes about 91,000 clones, 64% detected once. Material for sequencing was PBMCs. Receptors originate from a human donor in good health.

This clone occurred once. CDR3 sequence: CASSLGTTYEQYF. Written as DNA, the CDR3 is TGTGCCAGCAGCTTAGGGACAACCTACGAGCAGTACTTC. This chain connects TRBV7-3 to TRBJ2-7; D is possibly TRBD1 (6 bases). Germline V CDR1 and CDR2: SGHTA, FQGTGA. The ends were cut back, 2 bases at V and 2 bases at J, with 7 bases in the middle. This CDR3 comprises 13 residues.

This clone occurred once. This rearrangement joins TRBV5-4 to TRBJ2-1, with 7 bases fitting TRBD2. V lost 0 bases to trimming and J lost 2 bases; unmatched junction nucleotides: 2. CDR1 SGHNT and CDR2 YYREEE come from the germline V gene (reference sequence). The length of the CDR3 is 15 residues. CDR3 sequence reads: CASSLVAGAYNEQFF. CDR3 nucleotides: TGTGCCAGCAGCTTGGTGGCGGGGGCCTACAATGAGCAGTTCTTC.

This chain uses TRBV7-9 with TRBJ2-5, with 9 bases matching TRBD2. After removal of 5 bases from V and 5 bases from J, the junction contained 18 bases not matched to a gene. Germline V gene sequence: CDR1 SEHNR, CDR2 FQNEAQ (reference sequence). The CDR3 length is 18 residues. CDR3 amino acids: CASSPPGLAGPRGETQYF. CDR3 coding DNA: TGTGCCAGCAGCCCGCCCGGTCTAGCGGGGCCACGAGGGGAGACCCAGTACTTC.

The rearrangement joins TRBV9 to TRBJ2-7; possible D gene TRBD2, 6 bases. CDR3 length equals 14 residues. The germline gives CDR1 SGDLS, CDR2 YYNGEE. V lost 4 bases and J lost 2, with 13 bases in between. The CDR3 here is CASSPSTRPYEQYF. For the CDR3, the DNA is TGTGCCAGCAGCCCCTCGACTAGACCCTACGAGCAGTACTTC.

CDR3 bases: TGCGCCAGGACTCCCGGGAAAGGGGCAAGGGGGCAAGAGACCCAGTACTTC. This encodes CARTPGKGARGQETQYF. The chain couples TRBV23-1 to TRBJ2-5; D possibly corresponds to TRBD1 (6 bases). TRBV23-1 belongs to the ORF category, with a function that is uncertain. V was cut by 9 bases and J by 2 bases, with 25 bases left in between. The CDR3 has 17 residues.

The rearrangement uses TRBV12-2 and TRBJ1-5; the table names TRBD1, a call not compared with the DNA. TRBV12-2 is described as a pseudogene. This CDR3 comprises 16 residues. The CDR3 DNA sequence: TGTGCAAGTCGCTTAGCGGGACAGGGGAAAGATCAGCCCCAGCATTTT. This translates into CASRLAGQGKDQPQHF.

The chain combines TRBV28 with TRBJ2-5; unclear D gene. V was cut by 5 bases and J by 4 bases, with 11 bases left in between. The germline V gene encodes CDR1 MDHEN and CDR2 SYDVKM. The CDR3 has 13 amino acids. The CDR3 reads CASSREAPETQYF. Here the CDR3 DNA reads TGTGCCAGCAGTCGAGAGGCCCCAGAGACCCAGTACTTC.

The V gene is TRBV11-2, the J gene TRBJ2-7; D call uncertain. Trimming shortened V by 8 bases and J by 3 bases, and 14 bases separated the two germline ends. The CDR3 consists of 13 residues. The germline V gene encodes CDR1 SGHAT and CDR2 FQNNGV. The CDR3 DNA reads as TGTGCCAGCGGTCCTACCCACTACTACGAGCAGTACTTC. It yields the protein CASGPTHYYEQYF.

The chain employs TRBV30 and TRBJ1-1; TRBD1 aligns across 11 bases. V lost 3 bases to trimming and J lost 0 bases; unmatched junction nucleotides: 3. CDR3 length: 15 residues. Germline V gene data show CDR1 as GTSNPN and CDR2 as SVGIG (reference sequence). The CDR3 DNA reads TGTGCCTGGAGGGGACAGGGGGATATGAACACTGAAGCTTTCTTT. This gives the protein CAWRGQGDMNTEAFF.

This chain joins TRBV4-2 and TRBJ2-1; D is ambiguous. The CDR3 contains 13 residues. CDR1 and CDR2 from the germline V gene are LGHNA and YNFKEQ. Trimming removed 1 base at V and 9 bases at J, with 10 bases between. The DNA of the CDR3 is TGTGCCAGCAGCCAAGGACTCGGTGGTGAGCAGTTCTTC. It specifies CASSQGLGGEQFF.

The rearrangement links TRBV7-3 to TRBJ2-5; 10 bases match TRBD1. The CDR3 has 13 residues. CDR1 is SGHTA, CDR2 FQGTGA, per germline. J lost 9 bases, V lost 5 bases, and 6 bases had no gene match. CDR3 sequence (DNA): TGTGCCAGCAGCAGGGGACAGGGGCGAGCCCAGTACTTC. It translates to CASSRGQGRAQYF.

The V call is TRBV5-6, the J call TRBJ1-1; TRBD1 might be the D (6 bases). The CDR3 covers 12 residues. Trimming took off 5 bases at V and 5 bases at J, with 10 bases between the two ends. Germline values: CDR1 SGHDT, CDR2 YYEEEE. The CDR3 region has the DNA TGTGCCAGCAGTACAGGGTGGACTGAAGCTTTCTTT. It is translated as CASSTGWTEAFF.

The chain employs TRBV5-1 and TRBJ1-6; TRBD1 matches at 9 bases. Germline values: CDR1 SGHRS, CDR2 YFSETQ. This CDR3 contains 18 residues. The V gene end was trimmed by 2 bases and the J gene end by 0 bases; junction bases not matched to a gene: 6. The CDR3 nucleotides are TGCGCCAGCAGCTTCCGGGACAGGGCAAGCTCCTATAATTCACCCCTCCACTTT. This encodes CASSFRDRASSYNSPLHF.

This clone was picked up a small number of times. The V call is TRBV6-6, the J call TRBJ1-1; D is perhaps TRBD1 (6 bases). Trimming left V 5 bases short and J 4 bases short, with 17 bases between. The CDR3 spans 15 residues. Germline V gene data show CDR1 as MNHNY and CDR2 as SVGAGI (reference sequence). This CDR3 reads CASSLPQGGVTEAFF. As DNA, the CDR3 is TGTGCCAGCAGTCTACCACAGGGTGGGGTCACTGAAGCTTTCTTT.